These 7 T cell receptor beta chains were all obtained from the same sample, sequenced in a study of T cell changes during pregnancy in multiple sclerosis (dated by TCRdb to about 2019). Library construction relied on the immunoSEQ multiplex PCR assay. In its TCRdb copy, this immuneACCESS table keeps in-frame sequences only and misses some clones. Where compared with another copy, unresolved V genes explain less than half of these, and the others have no known cause. Here the sample has about 93,000 clones; roughly 91% occur a single time. 1.5% to 2% of the sample comes from the top ten. The sample was peripheral blood, taken after pregnancy. Receptor source: a female donor in good health, enrolled as a control in a pregnancy study.

This chain uses TRBV28 with TRBJ1-4; D uncertain. The CDR3 consists of 13 residues. V lost 5 bases and J lost 14, with 18 bases in between. Germline assignment: CDR1 MDHEN and CDR2 SYDVKM. DNA of the CDR3: TGTGCCAGCAGTCCTCACCACCGGGAATCGCTGTTTTTT. Encoded protein: CASSPHHRESLFF.

The rearrangement joins TRBV18 to TRBJ2-7, with a possible D match to TRBD2 (6 bases). Trimming shortened V by 6 bases and J by 2 bases, and 23 bases separated the two germline ends. CDR3 length equals 17 residues. Germline V lookup: CDR1 KGHSH, CDR2 LQKENI. Written as DNA, the CDR3 is TGTGCCAGCTCCAATCTCCACTCCCCGGAGGGGACCTACGAGCAGTACTTC. It codes for CASSNLHSPEGTYEQYF.

The chain joins TRBV5-1 to TRBJ1-5; TRBD1 matches 7 bases. Germline V CDR1 and CDR2: SGHRS, YFSETQ. The CDR3 extends over 13 amino acids. J was trimmed by 4 bases and V by 5 bases; bases with no gene match: 3. The CDR3 sequence: CASSSGQNQPQHF. For the CDR3, the DNA is TGCGCCAGCAGTTCGGGACAGAATCAGCCCCAGCATTTT.

The chain has TRBV29-1 and TRBJ1-1, with D possibly matching TRBD1 (5 bases). The germline V gene has CDR1 SQVTM and CDR2 ANQGSEA. The CDR3 is made up of 11 amino acids. Trimming took 7 bases from V and 5 from J, leaving 11 bases between them. CDR3 bases: TGCAGCGCGGAGCGGGGGACTGAAGCTTTCTTT. Amino acids: CSAERGTEAFF.

The chain couples TRBV11-2 to TRBJ1-3, with 9 bases aligning to TRBD1. This CDR3 contains 14 residues. The junction had 0 bases not matched to a gene; V was cut back by 4 bases and J by 2 bases. Germline V gene lookup returns CDR1 SGHAT and CDR2 FQNNGV. The CDR3 bases are TGTGCCAGCAGCTGGGACAGGGCTGGAAACACCATATATTTT. This encodes CASSWDRAGNTIYF.

V gene TRBV4-3 combines with J gene TRBJ2-3; TRBD2 matches 9 bases. V gave up 1 base and J gave up 4 bases; unmatched junction bases: 9. This CDR3 region has 17 residues. The germline gives CDR1 LGHNA, CDR2 YSLEER. The CDR3, as DNA: TGCGCCAGCAGCCAAGGTACCCAGCGGGGGGCCTCAGATACGCAGTATTTT. Protein: CASSQGTQRGASDTQYF.

This chain uses TRBV6-6 with TRBJ2-7; no reliable D call. The V gene lost 3 bases and the J gene lost 3 bases, with 12 bases spanning the gap. Looked up from germline, CDR1 is MNHNY and CDR2 is SVGAGI (reference sequence). This CDR3 is 14 amino acids long. Written as DNA, the CDR3 is TGTGCCAGCAGTTATCGCCAGGTAGACTACGAGCAGTACTTC. Translated, it gives CASSYRQVDYEQYF.